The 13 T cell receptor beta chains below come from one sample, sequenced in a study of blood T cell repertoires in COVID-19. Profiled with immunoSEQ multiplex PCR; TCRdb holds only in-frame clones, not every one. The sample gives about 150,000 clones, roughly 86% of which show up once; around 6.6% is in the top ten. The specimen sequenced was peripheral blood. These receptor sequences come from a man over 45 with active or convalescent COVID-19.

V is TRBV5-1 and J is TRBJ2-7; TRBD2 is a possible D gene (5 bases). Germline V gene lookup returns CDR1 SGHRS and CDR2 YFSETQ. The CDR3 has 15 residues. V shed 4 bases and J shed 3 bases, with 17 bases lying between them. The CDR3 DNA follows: TGCGCCAGCAGCCAATGGGTAGGGAGTAACTACGAGCAGTACTTC. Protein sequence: CASSQWVGSNYEQYF.

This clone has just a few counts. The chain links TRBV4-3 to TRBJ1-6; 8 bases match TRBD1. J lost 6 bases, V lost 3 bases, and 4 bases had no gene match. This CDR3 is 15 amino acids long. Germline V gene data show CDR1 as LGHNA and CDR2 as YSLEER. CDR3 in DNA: TGCGCCAGCAGCCAGAGAACAGGGGGTAATTCACCCCTCCACTTT. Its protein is CASSQRTGGNSPLHF.

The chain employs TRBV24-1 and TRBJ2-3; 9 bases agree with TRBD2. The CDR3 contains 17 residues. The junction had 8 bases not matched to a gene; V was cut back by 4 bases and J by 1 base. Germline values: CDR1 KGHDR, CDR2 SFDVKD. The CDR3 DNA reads TGTGCCACCAGTGACATCCGCGGGGGGGTCGGCACAGATACGCAGTATTTT. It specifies CATSDIRGGVGTDTQYF.

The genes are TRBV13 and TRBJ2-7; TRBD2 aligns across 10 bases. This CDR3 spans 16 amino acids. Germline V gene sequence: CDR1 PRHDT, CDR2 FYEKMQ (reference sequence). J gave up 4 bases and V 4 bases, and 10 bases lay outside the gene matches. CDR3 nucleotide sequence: TGTGCCAGCAGCTCGAGCGGGGGGGCCTTTGGGTACGAGCAGTACTTC. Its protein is CASSSSGGAFGYEQYF.

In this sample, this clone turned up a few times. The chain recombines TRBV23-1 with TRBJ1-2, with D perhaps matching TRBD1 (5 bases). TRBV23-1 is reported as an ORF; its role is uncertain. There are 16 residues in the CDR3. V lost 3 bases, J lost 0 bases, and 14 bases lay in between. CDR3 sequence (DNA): TGCGCCAGCAGTCACCCGGGACTGGAGTCTAACTATGGCTACACCTTC. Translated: CASSHPGLESNYGYTF.

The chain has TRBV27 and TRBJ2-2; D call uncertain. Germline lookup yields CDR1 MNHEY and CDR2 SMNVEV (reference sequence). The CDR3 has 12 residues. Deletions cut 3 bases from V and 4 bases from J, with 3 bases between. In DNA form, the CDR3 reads TGTGCCAGCAGTTTCCTCACCGGGGAGCTGTTTTTT. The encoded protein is CASSFLTGELFF.

CDR3 sequence reads: CASSDPTTDSNYGYTF. The CDR3, as DNA: TGTGCCAGCAGTGACCCCACGACAGATTCTAACTATGGCTACACCTTC. This rearrangement joins TRBV6-1 to TRBJ1-2; D possibly corresponds to TRBD1 (5 bases). The CDR3 length is 16 residues. The germline CDR1 and CDR2 sequences are MNHNS and SASEGT. Deletions cut 3 bases from V and 0 bases from J, with 14 bases between.

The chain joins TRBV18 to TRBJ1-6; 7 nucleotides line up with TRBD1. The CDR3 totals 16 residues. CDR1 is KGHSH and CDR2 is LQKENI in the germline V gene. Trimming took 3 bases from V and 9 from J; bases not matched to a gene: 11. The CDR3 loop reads CASSPHQQGGSSPLHF. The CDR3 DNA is TGTGCCAGCTCACCCCACCAGCAGGGGGGAAGTTCACCCCTCCACTTT. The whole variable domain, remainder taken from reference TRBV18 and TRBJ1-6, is NAGVMQNPRHLVRRRGQEARLRCSPMKGHSHVYWYRQLPEEGLKFMVYLQKENIIDESGMPKERFSAEFPKEGPSILRIQQVVRGDSAAYFCASSPHQQGGSSPLHFGNGTRLTVT.

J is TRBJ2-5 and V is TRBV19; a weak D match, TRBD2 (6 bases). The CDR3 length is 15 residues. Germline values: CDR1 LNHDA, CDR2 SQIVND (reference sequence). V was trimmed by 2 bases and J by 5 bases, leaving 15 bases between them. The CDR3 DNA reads TGTGCCAGTAGTATACACGGCGGGAAGGTGGAGACCCAGTACTTC. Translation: CASSIHGGKVETQYF.

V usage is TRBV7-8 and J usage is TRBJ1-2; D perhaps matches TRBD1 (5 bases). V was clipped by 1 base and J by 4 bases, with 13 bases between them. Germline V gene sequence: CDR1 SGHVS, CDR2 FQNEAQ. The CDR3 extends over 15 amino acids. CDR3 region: CASSLEGRGIYGYTF. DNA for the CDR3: TGTGCCAGCAGCTTAGAAGGGCGGGGGATCTATGGCTACACCTTC.

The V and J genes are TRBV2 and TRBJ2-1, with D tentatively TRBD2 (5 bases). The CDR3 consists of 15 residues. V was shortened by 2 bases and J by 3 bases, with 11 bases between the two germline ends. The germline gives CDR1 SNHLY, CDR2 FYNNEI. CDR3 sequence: CASSESPGDYNEQFF. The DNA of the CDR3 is TGTGCCAGCAGTGAATCGCCCGGGGACTACAATGAGCAGTTCTTC.

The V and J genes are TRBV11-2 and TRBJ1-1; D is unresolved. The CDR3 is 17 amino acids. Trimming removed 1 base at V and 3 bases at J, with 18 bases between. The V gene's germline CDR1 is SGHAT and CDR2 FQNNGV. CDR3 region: CASSLGAGQVTYTEAFF. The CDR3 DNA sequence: TGTGCCAGCAGCTTAGGGGCGGGCCAGGTTACTTACACTGAAGCTTTCTTT.

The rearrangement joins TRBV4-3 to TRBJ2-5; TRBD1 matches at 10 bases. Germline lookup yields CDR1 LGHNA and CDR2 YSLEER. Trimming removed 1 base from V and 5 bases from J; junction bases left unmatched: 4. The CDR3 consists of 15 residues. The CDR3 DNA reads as TGCGCCAGCAGCCAAGGAGGGACAGGGGCGGAGACCCAGTACTTC. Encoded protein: CASSQGGTGAETQYF.